Following are 9 T cell receptor beta chains from one sample sequenced in a study of blood T cell repertoires in COVID-19. Clones were read by immunoSEQ multiplex PCR, and TCRdb kept only the in-frame ones, dropping some. The table lists tens of thousands of clones, around 92% of them singletons, with roughly 2.6% in the top ten. The sample consisted of peripheral blood. The receptor set was obtained from a man aged 50-60 years with COVID-19, enrolled during active disease.

The chain joins TRBV19 to TRBJ1-5, with 7 bases that match TRBD1. The germline V gene encodes CDR1 LNHDA and CDR2 SQIVND (reference sequence). The CDR3 is 16 amino acids. With V trimmed by 7 bases and J by 0 bases, 9 bases remained unmatched. Here the CDR3 DNA reads TGTGCCAGTACTAACAGGGGAATGTATAGCAATCAGCCCCAGCATTTT. Protein sequence: CASTNRGMYSNQPQHF.

The gene calls are TRBV10-3 and TRBJ2-1, with 9 positions matching TRBD2. Germline trimming cut 7 bases from V and 3 bases from J; bases unmatched to any gene: 4. Germline V gene sequence: CDR1 ENHRY, CDR2 SYGVKD. The CDR3 consists of 14 residues. The CDR3 here is CAIKVAGDYNEQFF. The CDR3 nucleotides read TGTGCCATCAAAGTAGCGGGGGACTACAATGAGCAGTTCTTC.

The genes are TRBV27 and TRBJ1-1; D may be TRBD1 (5 bases). Trimming left V 2 bases short and J 0 bases short, with 7 bases between. The CDR3 totals 14 residues. Looked up from germline, CDR1 is MNHEY and CDR2 is SMNVEV (reference sequence). The DNA of the CDR3 is TGTGCCAGCAGTTTACACAGGATGAACACTGAAGCTTTCTTT. This gives the protein CASSLHRMNTEAFF.

The CDR3 region is CASSQGGNTGELFF. The CDR3 DNA is TGTGCCAGCAGCCAAGGGGGAAACACCGGGGAGCTGTTTTTT. V gene TRBV28 combines with J gene TRBJ2-2, with a possible D match to TRBD1 (6 bases). Germline assignment: CDR1 MDHEN and CDR2 SYDVKM. Trimming left V 6 bases short and J 2 bases short, with 10 bases between. The CDR3 has 14 amino acids.

The chain uses TRBV10-1 and TRBJ2-7; TRBD1 might be the D (6 bases). CDR1 and CDR2 from the germline V gene are WNHNN and SYGVQD (reference sequence). The CDR3 runs 12 residues. V lost 8 bases to trimming and J lost 0 bases, with 8 bases between them. Here the CDR3 DNA reads TGCGCCAGCTCGGACAGCTCCTACGAGCAGTACTTC. It is translated as CASSDSSYEQYF.

With respect to this clone: Sequence at one end of the junction differs from germline and may be a read error. The chain couples TRBV7-7 to TRBJ2-2, with 7 bases matching TRBD1. The CDR3 has 15 residues. The germline gives CDR1 SSHAT, CDR2 FNYEAQ (reference sequence). The CDR3 reads CASSHRGRNTGELFF. Written as DNA, the CDR3 is TGTGCTAGCAGCCACAGGGGTAGAAATACCGGGGAGCTGTTTTTT.

This chain joins TRBV7-9 and TRBJ2-1; D call uncertain. Germline V lookup: CDR1 SEHNR, CDR2 FQNEAQ (reference sequence). CDR3 length: 16 amino acids. Deletions cut 5 bases from V and 0 bases from J, with 14 bases between. The CDR3 nucleotides read TGTGCCAGCAGCCCCGGAGCGCACTCCTCCTACAATGAGCAGTTCTTC. Amino acids: CASSPGAHSSYNEQFF. Filled out from reference TRBV7-9 and TRBJ2-1, the complete variable domain reads DTGVSQNPRHKITKRGQNVTFRCDPISEHNRLYWYRQTLGQGPEFLTYFQNEAQLEKSRLLSDRFSAERPKGSFSTLEIQRTEQGDSAMYLCASSPGAHSSYNEQFFGPGTRLTVL.

The J gene is TRBJ2-7, the V gene TRBV10-3, with 8 positions matching TRBD1. The CDR3 runs 12 residues. CDR1 and CDR2 (germline): ENHRY, SYGVKD. V shed 8 bases and J 2 bases; nucleotides not matched to a gene: 2. This CDR3 is CAISGQAYEQYF. The CDR3 DNA follows: TGTGCCATCTCGGGACAGGCCTACGAGCAGTACTTC.

V is TRBV5-1 and J is TRBJ2-2; no reliable D call. Trimming removed 0 bases from V and 1 base from J, with 4 bases in between. CDR1 is SGHRS, CDR2 YFSETQ, per germline. The CDR3 totals 14 residues. The CDR3 DNA reads TGCGCCAGCAGCTTGGTATTGAACACCGGGGAGCTGTTTTTT. This translates into CASSLVLNTGELFF.